This entry features one T cell receptor beta chain sequence. Under the authors' procedure: Amplification with reference gene primers provided the estimates of nucleated cell counts. Sequenced by immunoSEQ multiplex PCR; TCRdb stores in-frame clones only, minus some. The V and J calls and clone size were taken over from that table, and D and trimming were inferred from the DNA. This sample yields over 45,000 clones, of which approximately 80% are seen a single time; 20% belongs to the top ten. The data stem from a study of blood T cell repertoires in COVID-19. About the research overall: Samples representing acute and convalescent COVID-19 were sourced from the United States, Italy and Spain.

Per the germline V gene, CDR1 is SGHRS and CDR2 is YFSETQ. Trimming cost V 0 bases and J 6 bases, with 7 bases left between them. The CDR3 runs to 13 residues. Material: peripheral blood. This sequence was found in a human donor with active or convalescent COVID-19. The donor label of this sample is uncertain. The rearrangement joins TRBV5-1 to TRBJ2-1; D unresolved. The DNA of the CDR3 is TGCGCCAGCAGCTTGGCCCCCATCAATGAGCAGTTCTTC. It is translated as CASSLAPINEQFF.